Shown below are 16 T cell receptor beta chains from a single sample sequenced in a study of T-cell reconstitution after alpha-beta-depleted transplantation in children. Molecular barcoding with unique molecular identifiers was used for the TCRbeta library. TCRdb reanalysed the PCR reads using MiXCR and keeps one entry per CDR3 protein. This table has some 350,000 distinct CDR3 sequences, 15% to 20% appearing once. The specimen was PBMCs, mostly from graft donor cells, collected 360 days after TCRalphabeta/CD19-depleted stem cell transplant. These TCRs come from a male patient aged 2 to 10 who had a stem cell transplant for acute lymphoblastic leukemia, so the T cells may come from the graft donor.

The rearrangement joins TRBV5-1 to TRBJ1-6; D is unclear. Germline V gene sequence: CDR1 SGHRS, CDR2 YFSETQ. This CDR3 spans 15 amino acids. V lost 7 bases and J 8 bases, leaving 19 bases between the germline ends. CDR3 DNA sequence: TGCGCCAGCTCTCACGGCGCCTGGGAGGATTCACCCCTCCACTTT. Its translation: CASSHGAWEDSPLHF.

This clonotype was detected ten times or more. The V gene is TRBV4-1, the J gene TRBJ2-3; D remains ambiguous. Germline V gene sequence: CDR1 MGHRA, CDR2 YSYEKL. The CDR3 covers 14 residues. V was pared by 3 bases and J by 2 bases, with 9 bases between. The CDR3 here is CASSQGGHTDTQYF. In nucleotides, the CDR3 is TGCGCCAGCAGCCAGGGTGGCCACACAGATACGCAGTATTTT.

This clonotype was seen more than once but under ten times. The V call is TRBV6-2 or TRBV6-3, the J call TRBJ2-1; 11 nucleotides agree with TRBD2. CDR1 MNHEY and CDR2 SVGEGT come from the germline V gene. The CDR3 spans 16 residues. With 5 bases clipped from V and 3 bases from J, the junction kept 6 bases outside the gene matches. This CDR3 is CASSRLAGGLYNEQFF. CDR3 coding DNA: TGTGCCAGCAGTAGGCTAGCGGGAGGACTCTACAATGAGCAGTTCTTC.

This chain's CDR3 is CASSLYGGTSGPDTQYF. In DNA, the CDR3 is TGTGCCAGCAGCTTATACGGGGGGACTAGCGGCCCAGATACGCAGTATTTT. V gene TRBV7-9 combines with J gene TRBJ2-3, with 11 bases that match TRBD2. The CDR3 consists of 17 residues. J was trimmed by 4 bases and V by 2 bases; bases with no gene match: 8. CDR1 and CDR2 (germline): SEHNR, FQNEAQ (reference sequence).

This clonotype has only a few counts. The chain employs TRBV15 and TRBJ1-2, with D maybe TRBD1 (6 bases). The CDR3 has 16 amino acids. Trimming took off 1 base at V and 0 bases at J, with 12 bases between the two ends. CDR1 is LNHNV and CDR2 is YYDKDF in the germline V gene (reference sequence). The CDR3 region is CATSRGGQEANYGYTF. CDR3 bases: TGTGCCACCAGCAGAGGGGGGCAAGAGGCTAACTATGGCTACACCTTC. Supplemented by reference TRBV15 and TRBJ1-2, the full variable domain reads DAMVIQNPRYQVTQFGKPVTLSCSQTLNHNVMYWYQQKSSQAPKLLFHYYDKDFNNEADTPDNFQSRRPNTSFCFLDIRSPGLGDTAMYLCATSRGGQEANYGYTFGSGTRLTVV.

Only a few counts were recorded for this clonotype. The J gene is TRBJ2-7, the V gene TRBV4-3, with 11 bases aligning to TRBD1. CDR1 is LGHNA, CDR2 YSLEER, per germline. The CDR3 sequence is 14 residues long. Unmatched junction bases numbered 2, after V lost 1 base and J lost 6 bases. The CDR3 sequence: CASSQVGTGGEQYF. As DNA, the CDR3 is TGCGCCAGCAGCCAAGTTGGGACAGGGGGCGAGCAGTACTTC.

The chain couples TRBV7-8 to TRBJ2-5; no clear D. The CDR3 spans 13 residues. V was cut by 3 bases and J by 3 bases, with 8 bases left in between. Germline V lookup: CDR1 SGHVS, CDR2 FQNEAQ. The CDR3 DNA follows: TGTGCCAGCAGCTTGTGGCTAGAAGAGACCCAGTACTTC. It translates to CASSLWLEETQYF.

In regard to this clonotype: This clone may be a read error of a much larger clone one base away. The V and J genes are TRBV7-6 and TRBJ2-2; possibly TRBD2 for D (6 bases). Germline V lookup: CDR1 SGHVS, CDR2 FNYEAQ. This CDR3 is 14 amino acids long. In DNA, the CDR3 is TGTGCCAGCAGCTTGGGCAGTTGGTCCGGGGGGCTGTTTTTT. Translating it yields CASSLGSWSGGLFF.

The CDR3 nucleotides are TGCGCCAGCAGGGGACTTGGGGAGACCCAGTACTTC. Amino acid sequence: CASRGLGETQYF. V gene TRBV5-1 combines with J gene TRBJ2-5; weak D call: TRBD2 (6 bases). This CDR3 spans 12 amino acids. Trimming pared 5 bases from V and 5 bases from J, leaving 10 bases between. CDR1 is SGHRS and CDR2 is YFSETQ in the germline V gene.

This clonotype has more than one count but fewer than ten. The chain combines TRBV4-2 with TRBJ2-3; 8 bases are a match to TRBD1. Looked up from germline, CDR1 is LGHNA and CDR2 is YNFKEQ. CDR3 size: 16 residues. With V trimmed by 1 base and J by 5 bases, 8 bases remained unmatched. This chain's CDR3 is CASSQGPGGMGDTQYF. DNA for the CDR3: TGTGCCAGCAGCCAAGGGCCAGGGGGCATGGGAGATACGCAGTATTTT.

This clonotype was detected a few times. V usage is TRBV20-1 and J usage is TRBJ2-3, with a possible D match to TRBD2 (5 bases). This CDR3 contains 11 residues. V dropped 1 base and J dropped 6 bases, with 5 bases sitting between them. CDR1 is DFQATT, CDR2 SNEGSKA, per germline (reference sequence). In nucleotides, the CDR3 is TGCAGTGCTAGAGGCGGGGATACGCAGTATTTT. Translation gives CSARGGDTQYF.

This chain uses TRBV6-2 or TRBV6-3 with TRBJ2-2, with D perhaps matching TRBD1 (6 bases). Trimming took off 4 bases at V and 1 base at J, with 13 bases between the two ends. The CDR3 is made up of 16 amino acids. Germline CDR1 and CDR2: MNHEY and SVGEGT. CDR3 nucleotides: TGTGCCAGCAGTTCAAGCAGGGGAGAGAACACCGGGGAGCTGTTTTTT. This encodes CASSSSRGENTGELFF.

This clonotype was counted at least ten times. The chain has TRBV28 and TRBJ2-5; D possibly corresponds to TRBD1 (6 bases). Trimming stripped 6 bases from V and 5 bases from J, with 19 bases between. CDR1 and CDR2 (germline): MDHEN, SYDVKM. The CDR3 contains 15 residues. The CDR3, as DNA: TGTGCCAGCAGACCCCCTGCGACAGGCGGGGAGACCCAGTACTTC. Translated, it gives CASRPPATGGETQYF.

This clonotype was seen at least ten times. The gene calls are TRBV4-1 and TRBJ1-1; unclear D gene. V was trimmed by 1 base and J by 1 base, leaving 7 bases between them. From germline, CDR1 is MGHRA and CDR2 YSYEKL. The CDR3 length is 14 residues. CDR3 in amino acids: CASSQGGRNTEAFF. As DNA, the CDR3 is TGCGCCAGCAGCCAAGGTGGTAGGAACACTGAAGCTTTCTTT.

The J gene is TRBJ2-7, the V gene TRBV7-9; TRBD1 aligns across 7 bases. Germline trimming cut 3 bases from V and 5 bases from J; bases unmatched to any gene: 4. CDR1 and CDR2 from the germline V gene are SEHNR and FQNEAQ (reference sequence). This CDR3 region has 13 residues. CDR3 sequence: CASSFNTGDEQYF. CDR3 bases: TGTGCCAGCAGCTTCAACACAGGGGACGAGCAGTACTTC.

In its sample, this clonotype was seen many times. This chain links TRBV5-4 with TRBJ2-7; TRBD2 matches at 9 bases. Germline-derived CDR1 and CDR2 are SGHNT and YYREEE (reference sequence). V lost 0 bases to trimming and J lost 3 bases; unmatched junction nucleotides: 16. The CDR3 sequence is 19 residues long. The CDR3 DNA is TGTGCCAGCAGCTTGGTTATCCTAGCGGGACCCATTGGCGTCTACGAGCAGTACTTC. It codes for CASSLVILAGPIGVYEQYF.